One sample yielded the 5 T cell receptor beta chains listed below, sequenced in a study of blood T cells in healthy people across ages (dated by TCRdb to the mid-2010s). Library preparation used 5' RACE. The data were produced on an Illumina HiSeq 2500. A second PCR of about 7 to 12 cycles was run with a J-beta primer mix and a sample-barcoded 5' primer. The public reads were reprocessed in TCRdb via fastp at Q25 and MiXCR, keeping in-frame beta chains. Merged by CDR3 protein, the rows form single entries marked with the most common genes and DNA. Here the sample has 630,000 or so distinct CDR3 sequences; about 32% occur a single time. 15% of the sample lies in the top ten. Sample: blood. The receptors were sampled from an elderly woman in good health. Donor details come from another sample of the same person, matched by shared clones.

About this clonotype itself: One base away lies a much larger clone, so this may be a sequencing read error. The chain uses TRBV9 and TRBJ1-1; possible D gene TRBD1, 5 bases. Germline CDR1 reads SGDLS; CDR2 reads YYNGEE. The CDR3 sequence is 14 residues long. The CDR3 region has the DNA TGTGCCAGCAGCGTGGCGGGGGAGAACGCTGAAGCTTTCTTT. Translating it yields CASSVAGENAEAFF.

This chain links TRBV5-1 with TRBJ1-2; D perhaps matches TRBD1 (5 bases). The CDR3 totals 15 residues. The V and J ends lost 0 bases and 2 bases respectively, with 11 bases between them. Germline V lookup: CDR1 SGHRS, CDR2 YFSETQ. Here the CDR3 DNA reads TGCGCCAGCAGCTTGGAGAGGGGCTTCAACTATGGCTACACCTTC. Translating it yields CASSLERGFNYGYTF.

This clonotype was recorded at least ten times. The chain combines TRBV6-5 with TRBJ2-1; D possibly corresponds to TRBD1 (5 bases). CDR1 is MNHEY, CDR2 SVGAGI, per germline. The CDR3 has 13 residues. V was trimmed by 8 bases and J by 9 bases, leaving 17 bases between them. CDR3 region: CASGRGAHSEQFF. In DNA form, the CDR3 reads TGTGCCAGCGGTAGGGGCGCCCACAGTGAGCAGTTCTTC.

This clonotype was observed a few times. The rearrangement uses TRBV3-1 and TRBJ2-2; unclear D gene. Trimming shortened V by 3 bases and J by 8 bases, and 4 bases separated the two germline ends. Germline V gene lookup returns CDR1 LGHDT and CDR2 YNNKEL (reference sequence). This CDR3 is 11 amino acids long. The CDR3 protein is CASSHLGELFF. The CDR3 DNA is TGTGCCAGCAGCCACTTGGGGGAGCTGTTTTTT.

The chain couples TRBV7-2 to TRBJ2-1, with D unclear. CDR1 SGHTA and CDR2 FQGNSA come from the germline V gene. The V and J ends lost 1 base and 5 bases respectively, with 12 bases between them. CDR3 size: 15 residues. DNA of the CDR3: TGTGCCAGCAGCTTAGACTTAGCCGGTAACAATGAGCAGTTCTTC. Its protein product is CASSLDLAGNNEQFF.